A single sample gave rise to the 24 T cell receptor beta chains below, sequenced in a study of shared clonotypes between healthy human individuals. Method: immunoSEQ multiplex PCR; TCRdb's copy keeps in-frame clones and lacks some. There are under 1 million clones in the sample; about 96% occur only once, and less than 0.25% lies in the top ten. Naivety among CD8 cells was defined by CD45RO negativity and positive CCR7 selection, thereby excluding terminally differentiated effector memory CD45RA+ cells. Sequencing was done on a sample of naive CD8+ T cells sorted from blood. These receptors were obtained from a man aged 30-40 years in good health.

CDR3 in DNA: TGCGCCAGCAGAAAGGCGGGACACTACGAGCAGTACTTC. Its translation is CASRKAGHYEQYF. The chain employs TRBV5-1 and TRBJ2-7; D is possibly TRBD1 or TRBD2 (6 bases each). V was trimmed by 5 bases and J by 3 bases, leaving 12 bases between them. In germline, CDR1 is SGHRS, CDR2 YFSETQ. This CDR3 has 13 amino acids.

J is TRBJ2-3 and V is TRBV9; 14 bases fit TRBD2. The J segment lost 6 bases and the V segment lost 3 bases, leaving 6 bases of the junction unmatched. There are 16 residues in the CDR3. Germline-derived CDR1 and CDR2 are SGDLS and YYNGEE. CDR3: CASSAMGLAGADTQYF. The CDR3 nucleotides read TGTGCCAGCAGCGCGATGGGACTAGCGGGAGCGGATACGCAGTATTTT.

This chain links TRBV14 with TRBJ1-1; D uncertain. The length of the CDR3 is 15 residues. Trimming shortened V by 1 base and J by 5 bases, and 14 bases separated the two germline ends. The germline gives CDR1 SGHDN, CDR2 FVKESK. The CDR3 DNA reads TGTGCCAGCAGCCAAGTTTGGGCTCGGAATACTGAAGCTTTCTTT. Encoded protein: CASSQVWARNTEAFF.

Details on this clone: Other DNA sequences from this sample encode an identical CDR3 as well. V and J are TRBV29-1 and TRBJ2-2; D unclear. CDR3 length equals 13 residues. Germline V gene lookup returns CDR1 SQVTM and CDR2 ANQGSEA. V dropped 4 bases and J dropped 1 base, with 7 bases sitting between them. CDR3 loop: CSVGTVNTGELFF. CDR3 sequence (DNA): TGCAGCGTTGGGACGGTGAACACCGGGGAGCTGTTTTTT.

The CDR3 protein is CASSPWGPGMNTEAFF. CDR3 sequence (DNA): TGTGCCAGCAGCCCCTGGGGACCGGGCATGAACACTGAAGCTTTCTTT. This chain connects TRBV7-2 to TRBJ1-1; perhaps TRBD1 as D (5 bases). Trimming stripped 5 bases from V and 0 bases from J, with 16 bases between. The CDR3 length is 16 residues. From germline, CDR1 is SGHTA and CDR2 FQGNSA.

J is TRBJ2-3 and V is TRBV11-2, with D perhaps matching TRBD2 (6 bases). In germline, CDR1 is SGHAT, CDR2 FQNNGV. V lost 4 bases to trimming and J lost 0 bases, with 11 bases between them. This CDR3 spans 15 amino acids. CDR3 bases: TGTGCCAGCAGCTCGGAGGGCCCTAGCACAGATACGCAGTATTTT. Translated, it gives CASSSEGPSTDTQYF. Variable domain in full (rest from reference TRBV11-2 and TRBJ2-3): EAGVAQSPRYKIIEKRQSVAFWCNPISGHATLYWYQQILGQGPKLLIQFQNNGVVDDSQLPKDRFSAERLKGVDSTLKIQPAKLEDSAVYLCASSSEGPSTDTQYFGPGTRLTVL.

The chain joins TRBV7-9 to TRBJ2-4; D not resolved. Germline CDR1 reads SEHNR; CDR2 reads FQNEAQ (reference sequence). Trimming took 5 bases from V and 8 from J, leaving 10 bases between them. The CDR3 has 12 residues. The CDR3 sequence is CASSQGWDIQYF. In DNA form, the CDR3 reads TGTGCCAGCAGCCAAGGGTGGGACATTCAGTACTTC.

This chain uses TRBV9 with TRBJ2-1; D is ambiguous. The CDR3 is 13 amino acids. Trimming stripped 6 bases from V and 6 bases from J, with 13 bases between. Germline V gene lookup returns CDR1 SGDLS and CDR2 YYNGEE. As DNA, the CDR3 is TGTGCCAGCAACCCGACCGGTCGCAATGAGCAGTTCTTC. Translating it yields CASNPTGRNEQFF. Complete variable domain (other parts from reference TRBV9 and TRBJ2-1): DSGVTQTPKHLITATGQRVTLRCSPRSGDLSVYWYQQSLDQGLQFLIQYYNGEERAKGNILERFSAQQFPDLHSELNLSSLELGDSALYFCASNPTGRNEQFFGPGTRLTVL.

This chain links TRBV4-3 with TRBJ2-7; D is unresolved. CDR1 is LGHNA and CDR2 is YSLEER in the germline V gene. Trimming took 0 bases from V and 5 from J, leaving 11 bases between them. The CDR3 loop spans 14 amino acids. CDR3 nucleotides: TGCGCCAGCAGCCAAGATCTTGTGCATGACGAGCAGTACTTC. Protein sequence: CASSQDLVHDEQYF.

As DNA, the CDR3 is TGTGCCAGCAGCACGCCGTGGACTAGAAATACGTATGAGCAGTTCTTC. This encodes CASSTPWTRNTYEQFF. The chain carries TRBV7-9 and TRBJ2-1; 7 positions agree with TRBD2. Germline V gene lookup returns CDR1 SEHNR and CDR2 FQNEAQ (reference sequence). J lost 8 bases, V lost 5 bases, and 15 bases had no gene match. The CDR3 spans 16 residues.

J is TRBJ2-3 and V is TRBV30, with D uncertain. CDR3 length: 14 amino acids. Trimming stripped 1 base from V and 2 bases from J, with 10 bases between. CDR1 is GTSNPN and CDR2 is SVGIG in the germline V gene (reference sequence). The CDR3 DNA is TGTGCCTGGAGTGAAACGACCTTCACAGATACGCAGTATTTT. Translation: CAWSETTFTDTQYF.

The chain employs TRBV7-6 and TRBJ2-5; 7 bases line up with TRBD2. The J segment lost 1 base and the V segment lost 0 bases, leaving 2 bases of the junction unmatched. The V gene's germline CDR1 is SGHVS and CDR2 FNYEAQ. The CDR3 spans 15 residues. CDR3 bases: TGTGCCAGCAGCTTAGCTAGCGGGTCCCAAGAGACCCAGTACTTC. Encoded protein: CASSLASGSQETQYF.

The gene calls are TRBV11-3 and TRBJ2-5, with 11 bases fitting TRBD2. With 5 bases clipped from V and 9 bases from J, the junction kept 14 bases outside the gene matches. Germline assignment: CDR1 SGHNT and CDR2 YENEEA. The CDR3 loop spans 16 amino acids. The CDR3 here is CASSPPTSGEIGPQYF. CDR3 bases: TGTGCCAGCAGCCCCCCGACTAGCGGGGAAATAGGTCCCCAGTACTTC.

The gene calls are TRBV20-1 and TRBJ2-1, with D possibly being TRBD1 or TRBD2 (5 bases each). The CDR3 contains 11 residues. Trimming stripped 6 bases from V and 10 bases from J, with 13 bases between. The germline CDR1 and CDR2 sequences are DFQATT and SNEGSKA (reference sequence). The CDR3: CSARDGREQFF. The CDR3 DNA follows: TGCAGTGCGAGGGACGGCCGGGAGCAGTTCTTC.

On this clone: The same CDR3 arises from other DNA sequences in this sample as well. J is TRBJ2-7 and V is TRBV27, with D uncertain. The V end lost 3 bases, the J end lost 1 base, and 7 bases lay between the germline ends. The CDR3 has 13 amino acids. The V gene's germline CDR1 is MNHEY and CDR2 SMNVEV (reference sequence). The chain's CDR3 is CASSLAESYEQYF. CDR3 DNA sequence: TGTGCCAGCAGTTTGGCAGAATCCTACGAGCAGTACTTC.

As DNA, the CDR3 is TGTGCCAGCAGTTACGTCAGTAACACTGAAGCTTTCTTT. Encoded protein: CASSYVSNTEAFF. The chain joins TRBV6-5 to TRBJ1-1; no clear D gene. V was pared by 2 bases and J by 2 bases, with 6 bases between. This CDR3 region has 13 residues. Per the germline V gene, CDR1 is MNHEY and CDR2 is SVGAGI.

On this clone: The same CDR3 can be traced to other DNA sequences in this sample. The J gene is TRBJ2-1, the V gene TRBV5-1; 15 nucleotides align to TRBD2. After removal of 3 bases from V and 9 bases from J, the junction contained 7 bases not matched to a gene. This CDR3 has 16 residues. The V gene's germline CDR1 is SGHRS and CDR2 YFSETQ. Here the CDR3 DNA reads TGCGCCAGCAGCTCGGAGGGACTAGCGGGAGGTATTGAGCAGTTCTTC. Translated, it gives CASSSEGLAGGIEQFF. The whole variable domain, filled in from reference TRBV5-1 and TRBJ2-1, reads KAGVTQTPRYLIKTRGQQVTLSCSPISGHRSVSWYQQTPGQGLQFLFEYFSETQRNKGNFPGRFSGRQFSNSRSEMNVSTLELGDSALYLCASSSEGLAGGIEQFFGPGTRLTVL.

A single count supports this clone. This chain connects TRBV29-1 to TRBJ2-5; D gene uncertain. Germline V lookup: CDR1 SQVTM, CDR2 ANQGSEA. V was clipped by 4 bases and J by 7 bases, with 16 bases between them. The length of the CDR3 is 13 residues. CDR3 amino acids: CSVVTAVSGTQYF. The CDR3 DNA sequence: TGCAGCGTTGTTACAGCCGTCTCCGGGACCCAGTACTTC.

This clone was seen only once. J is TRBJ1-4 and V is TRBV28; 7 bases map to TRBD1. The CDR3 is made up of 13 amino acids. Germline V gene sequence: CDR1 MDHEN, CDR2 SYDVKM. V lost 9 bases and J lost 8; bases outside the gene matches: 9. CDR3 region: CASKTGLAEKLFF. The CDR3 DNA follows: TGTGCCAGTAAGACAGGGTTAGCGGAAAAACTGTTTTTT. Full variable domain (outside the CDR3, taken from reference TRBV28 and TRBJ1-4): DVKVTQSSRYLVKRTGEKVFLECVQDMDHENMFWYRQDPGLGLRLIYFSYDVKMKEKGDIPEGYSVSREKKERFSLILESASTNQTSMYLCASKTGLAEKLFFGSGTQLSVL.

This chain joins TRBV4-3 and TRBJ1-1; 8 nucleotides match TRBD1. From germline, CDR1 is LGHNA and CDR2 YSLEER. This CDR3 contains 14 residues. The junction had 2 bases not matched to a gene; V was cut back by 0 bases and J by 5 bases. In nucleotides, the CDR3 is TGCGCCAGCAGCCAAGACAGGGGGCGGACTGAAGCTTTCTTT. Translating it yields CASSQDRGRTEAFF.

The chain couples TRBV5-6 to TRBJ2-3; D not resolved. This CDR3 contains 12 residues. Trimming removed 3 bases from V and 4 bases from J, with 6 bases in between. Looked up from germline, CDR1 is SGHDT and CDR2 is YYEEEE. The CDR3 region has the DNA TGTGCCAGCAGCTCGCTTTCAGATACGCAGTATTTT. This codes for CASSSLSDTQYF.

The rearrangement uses TRBV28 and TRBJ2-1, with 12 bases fitting TRBD2. V gave up 7 bases and J gave up 0 bases; unmatched junction bases: 13. From germline, CDR1 is MDHEN and CDR2 SYDVKM. The CDR3 consists of 19 residues. This CDR3 is CASTISLAGGPSSYNEQFF. The CDR3 DNA follows: TGTGCCAGCACCATTTCCCTAGCGGGAGGGCCGAGCTCCTACAATGAGCAGTTCTTC.

This clone was detected once. The CDR3 bases are TGCAGCGTTGTACAGGGGGCTGTCATGGACGAGCAGTACTTC. As protein: CSVVQGAVMDEQYF. The V gene is TRBV29-1, the J gene TRBJ2-7; 9 bases fit TRBD1. The germline V gene encodes CDR1 SQVTM and CDR2 ANQGSEA. The length of the CDR3 is 14 residues. J was trimmed by 5 bases and V by 4 bases; bases with no gene match: 9.

This clone was detected only once. This chain links TRBV13 with TRBJ2-7; 8 nucleotides match TRBD1. CDR3 length: 14 residues. Germline CDR1 is PRHDT and CDR2 is FYEKMQ (reference sequence). J was trimmed by 5 bases and V by 5 bases; bases with no gene match: 8. This CDR3 is CASSQRTGIDEQYF. CDR3 nucleotide sequence: TGTGCCAGCAGCCAGCGGACAGGGATAGACGAGCAGTACTTC.